The 17 T cell receptor beta chains reported below all come from one sample, sequenced in a study of Ad26.COV2.S vaccination and SARS-CoV-2 variants. Method: immunoSEQ multiplex PCR; TCRdb's copy keeps in-frame clones and lacks some. The repertoire holds 200,000 to 300,000 clones, with 70% to 90% as singletons. Treatment denoted: some 20 received Ad26.COV2.S at low or high dose, single or two shots; several received placebo; per-sample allocation not given. Collection of samples fell on day 63 after the first vaccine or placebo injection. The source was peripheral blood, collected in a trial of Ad26.COV2.S vaccine versus placebo. The receptors stem from a person aged 18-60 years who received the Ad26.COV2.S COVID-19 vaccine or a placebo.

J is TRBJ1-4 and V is TRBV5-6, with D possibly TRBD1 on 6 matching bases. The CDR3 spans 15 residues. Germline assignment: CDR1 SGHDT and CDR2 YYEEEE. V gave up 4 bases and J gave up 4 bases, with 14 bases separating them. The CDR3 is CASSPGTYLNEKLFF. CDR3 sequence (DNA): TGTGCCAGCAGCCCAGGGACATACCTTAATGAAAAACTGTTTTTT.

This chain links TRBV19 with TRBJ2-4; D is possibly TRBD1 or TRBD2 (5 bases each). The germline V gene encodes CDR1 LNHDA and CDR2 SQIVND (reference sequence). V was clipped by 7 bases and J by 8 bases, with 15 bases between them. CDR3 length equals 13 residues. Here the CDR3 DNA reads TGTGCCAGTACCGGGACGTTGAGGGACATTCAGTACTTC. It encodes CASTGTLRDIQYF.

The rearrangement uses TRBV3-1 (or the pseudogene TRBV3-2) and TRBJ2-1; D is possibly TRBD1 (5 bases). Trimming took 6 bases from V and 9 from J, leaving 18 bases between them. Germline lookup yields CDR1 LGHDT and CDR2 YNNKEL (reference sequence). The CDR3 sequence is 14 residues long. As DNA, the CDR3 is TGTGCCAGCAGTAAACACGTAGGGGTTACTGAGCAGTTCTTC. It yields the protein CASSKHVGVTEQFF.

This clone is a singleton in its sample. The chain uses TRBV19 and TRBJ1-5; TRBD1 is a possible D gene (5 bases). Trimming pared 9 bases from V and 2 bases from J, leaving 14 bases between. This CDR3 has 14 residues. Germline V gene sequence: CDR1 LNHDA, CDR2 SQIVND (reference sequence). This CDR3 reads CARRQCGGNQPQHF. CDR3 DNA sequence: TGTGCCAGGAGACAGTGCGGGGGCAATCAGCCCCAGCATTTT.

The CDR3 spells CASSLGQGQETQYF. The CDR3 DNA reads TGTGCCAGCAGCTTAGGCCAGGGACAAGAGACCCAGTACTTC. The V and J genes are TRBV5-6 and TRBJ2-5; TRBD1 is a possible D gene (5 bases). Germline loops: CDR1 SGHDT, CDR2 YYEEEE. V gave up 2 bases and J gave up 2 bases, with 10 bases separating them. The CDR3 runs to 14 residues.

The genes are TRBV6-2 or TRBV6-3 and TRBJ1-4; 9 nucleotides line up with TRBD1. The V gene end was trimmed by 6 bases and the J gene end by 7 bases; junction bases not matched to a gene: 6. CDR1 is MNHEY and CDR2 is SVGEGT in the germline V gene. There are 14 residues in the CDR3. The CDR3 bases are TGTGCCAGCAGCCCGGGACAGGGCTCTGAAAAACTGTTTTTT. As protein: CASSPGQGSEKLFF.

The J gene is TRBJ1-6, the V gene TRBV5-8; no definite D call. Trimming removed 4 bases at V and 10 bases at J, with 9 bases between. The germline V gene has CDR1 SGHTS and CDR2 YDEGEE. This CDR3 has 12 amino acids. The CDR3 nucleotides read TGTGCCAGCAGCACCCTCCCCTCACCCCTCCACTTT. Its translation: CASSTLPSPLHF. The full variable domain, with the rest looked up from reference TRBV5-8 and TRBJ1-6, is EAGVTQSPTHLIKTRGQQATLRCSPISGHTSVYWYQQALGLGLQFLLWYDEGEERNRGNFPPRFSGRQFPNYSSELNVNALELEDSALYLCASSTLPSPLHFGNGTRLTVT.

The rearrangement uses TRBV10-1 and TRBJ2-1; D possibly corresponds to TRBD1 (5 bases). This CDR3 has 13 residues. The germline CDR1 and CDR2 sequences are WNHNN and SYGVQD (reference sequence). V lost 4 bases to trimming and J lost 6 bases, with 10 bases between them. The CDR3 bases are TGCGCCAGCAGTGGTCAGGGTTTCAATGAGCAGTTCTTC. Amino acids: CASSGQGFNEQFF.

V usage is TRBV6-1 and J usage is TRBJ1-6; D gene ambiguous. The CDR3 is 13 amino acids. V dropped 2 bases and J dropped 9 bases, with 8 bases sitting between them. The V gene's germline CDR1 is MNHNS and CDR2 SASEGT. The CDR3: CASSERESSPLHF. In nucleotides, the CDR3 is TGTGCCAGCAGTGAACGTGAGAGTTCACCCCTCCACTTT.

V usage is TRBV5-1 and J usage is TRBJ1-2; D gene ambiguous. V lost 3 bases to trimming and J lost 8 bases, with 11 bases between them. This CDR3 spans 12 amino acids. Per the germline V gene, CDR1 is SGHRS and CDR2 is YFSETQ. The CDR3 spells CASSSREEGYTF. The CDR3 DNA follows: TGCGCCAGCAGCTCCCGTGAAGAAGGCTACACCTTC.

The V gene is TRBV6-5, the J gene TRBJ2-7; 10 bases map to TRBD1. The CDR3 runs 14 residues. V shed 8 bases and J 4 bases; nucleotides not matched to a gene: 8. Germline-derived CDR1 and CDR2 are MNHEY and SVGAGI. CDR3 protein: CASPKGQGPYEQYF. The CDR3 nucleotides are TGTGCCAGCCCCAAGGGACAGGGGCCGTACGAGCAGTACTTC.

V gene TRBV7-2 combines with J gene TRBJ2-3, with 14 bases that match TRBD2. The V and J ends lost 2 bases and 2 bases, in that order; junction bases with no gene match: 6. The germline V gene encodes CDR1 SGHTA and CDR2 FQGNSA. The CDR3 totals 18 residues. The CDR3 is CASSLLPTSGGVTDTQYF. The CDR3 DNA reads as TGTGCCAGCAGCTTACTACCGACTAGCGGGGGGGTCACAGATACGCAGTATTTT.

V gene TRBV18 combines with J gene TRBJ1-2, with D possibly being TRBD1 (6 bases). Germline CDR1 and CDR2: KGHSH and LQKENI. V gave up 5 bases and J gave up 7 bases, with 14 bases separating them. The CDR3 is made up of 13 amino acids. In DNA, the CDR3 is TGTGCCAGCTCATCACAGGGAGGAGGTGGCTACACCTTC. Its protein is CASSSQGGGGYTF.

This clone was found many times. The V and J genes are TRBV4-1 and TRBJ2-5; 11 bases fit TRBD2. Trimming took 0 bases from V and 4 from J; bases not matched to a gene: 16. CDR1 and CDR2 (germline): MGHRA, YSYEKL. The CDR3 totals 20 residues. CDR3 amino acids: CASSQDLSSGRLIMGETQYF. CDR3 bases: TGCGCCAGCAGCCAAGACCTGTCTAGCGGGAGGCTAATTATGGGAGAGACCCAGTACTTC.

The rearrangement joins TRBV5-6 to TRBJ1-1; weak D call: TRBD1 (5 bases). The CDR3 runs 14 residues. The V end lost 2 bases, the J end lost 3 bases, and 11 bases lay between the germline ends. Germline V lookup: CDR1 SGHDT, CDR2 YYEEEE. CDR3 bases: TGTGCCAGCAGCTTTGTAGCGGGGGACACTGAAGCTTTCTTT. It encodes CASSFVAGDTEAFF.

The genes are TRBV21-1 and TRBJ2-5. TRBV21-1 is designated a pseudogene. This CDR3 has 16 amino acids. Here the CDR3 DNA reads TGTGCCAGCAGCAAAGCGTGTGGCATCGGGCGAGAGACCCAGTACTTC. Translation: CASSKACGIGRETQYF.

Concerning this clone itself: Its ends do not fully match the called genes, so a read error is possible. The genes are TRBV7-7 and TRBJ2-2; 11 bases align to TRBD2. The CDR3 loop spans 17 amino acids. The V gene's germline CDR1 is SSHAT and CDR2 FNYEAQ (reference sequence). The DNA of the CDR3 is TGTGCTAGCAGCTTAGCGGGGGGGCCGTCGGGCACCGGGGAGCTGTTTTTT. Translation gives CASSLAGGPSGTGELFF.